What follows are 11 T cell receptor beta chains derived from one specimen sequenced in a study of graft-versus-host responses after intestinal transplantation. The method was immunoSEQ multiplex PCR; TCRdb's version includes in-frame clones alone and lacks a portion of them. In the table there are 90,000 to 120,000 clones, 87% of which are singletons. Antigen specificity for these receptors is unknown. The sample consisted of unstimulated CD4+ T cells sorted from spleen or lymph node cells, taken before transplant. The source of these receptors is a human donor who was the organ donor for an intestinal transplant.

In its sample, this clone was seen once. This rearrangement joins TRBV2 to TRBJ1-4; TRBD1 might be the D (6 bases). This CDR3 spans 14 amino acids. V lost 6 bases, J lost 5 bases, and 13 bases lay in between. Germline-derived CDR1 and CDR2 are SNHLY and FYNNEI. The CDR3 DNA reads TGTGCCAGCAGACGGCGGGACACCAATGAAAAACTGTTTTTT. Encoded protein: CASRRRDTNEKLFF.

There are a few counts of this clone. Other nucleotide sequences in the sample specify the same CDR3. The genes are TRBV5-1 and TRBJ2-5, with TRBD2 matching over 10 bases. The CDR3 spans 15 residues. Germline lookup yields CDR1 SGHRS and CDR2 YFSETQ. The V gene end was trimmed by 4 bases and the J gene end by 5 bases; junction bases not matched to a gene: 8. For the CDR3, the DNA is TGCGCCAGCAGCAGCGGCCTAGCGGGAGTGGAGACCCAGTACTTC. It translates to CASSSGLAGVETQYF.

CDR3: CAAPRGYEQYF. The CDR3, as DNA: TGTGCTGCTCCCAGGGGCTACGAGCAGTACTTC. This rearrangement joins TRBV30 to TRBJ2-7; the D gene is possibly TRBD1 (6 bases). Germline V lookup: CDR1 GTSNPN, CDR2 SVGIG (reference sequence). The CDR3 runs to 11 residues.

The gene calls are TRBV19 and TRBJ2-7; TRBD1 agrees at 8 bases. With 2 bases clipped from V and 3 bases from J, the junction kept 9 bases outside the gene matches. CDR3 size: 16 residues. Germline CDR1 reads LNHDA; CDR2 reads SQIVND (reference sequence). The CDR3 DNA reads as TGTGCCAGTAGTATAACCCTAGGACAGGGATTCTACGAGCAGTACTTC. Translating gives CASSITLGQGFYEQYF.

V usage is TRBV10-3 and J usage is TRBJ2-5; TRBD1 aligns across 7 bases. V gave up 2 bases and J gave up 0 bases; unmatched junction bases: 9. In germline, CDR1 is ENHRY, CDR2 SYGVKD. CDR3 size: 17 residues. The CDR3 here is CAISEPSGTANQETQYF. CDR3 coding DNA: TGTGCCATCAGTGAGCCCTCCGGGACAGCAAACCAAGAGACCCAGTACTTC.

The CDR3 here is CASSSILGLGEQFF. As DNA, the CDR3 is TGTGCCAGCAGCTCAATATTGGGGTTAGGTGAGCAGTTCTTC. The chain couples TRBV7-2 to TRBJ2-1; D call uncertain. V was clipped by 4 bases and J by 9 bases, with 16 bases between them. The germline gives CDR1 SGHTA, CDR2 FQGNSA. The CDR3 is made up of 14 amino acids.

This clone was seen only a few times. The V and J genes are TRBV2 and TRBJ2-1, with D hard to call. CDR3 length: 11 amino acids. Trimming shortened V by 6 bases and J by 13 bases, and 13 bases separated the two germline ends. Per the germline V gene, CDR1 is SNHLY and CDR2 is FYNNEI. In DNA form, the CDR3 reads TGTGCCAGCAGCCTCTCTAGTAGTCAGTTCTTC. Amino acid sequence: CASSLSSSQFF.

The V call is TRBV27, the J call TRBJ2-7; TRBD1 matches 7 bases. The ends lost 8 bases at V and 4 bases at J; junction bases unmatched: 11. Germline V gene sequence: CDR1 MNHEY, CDR2 SMNVEV (reference sequence). The CDR3 has 14 amino acids. In nucleotides, the CDR3 is TGTGCCAGCGGACTCACCGTACAGGGGTACGAGCAGTACTTC. Encoded protein: CASGLTVQGYEQYF.

Turning to this clone: The same CDR3 is also encoded by other DNA sequences in this sample. The genes are TRBV6-1 and TRBJ1-4; perhaps TRBD1 as D (6 bases). The CDR3 runs to 14 residues. The V end lost 5 bases, the J end lost 2 bases, and 9 bases lay between the germline ends. Per germline, CDR1 MNHNS and CDR2 SASEGT. CDR3 sequence: CASSRDRTNEKLFF. The CDR3 DNA sequence: TGTGCCAGCAGTAGAGACAGGACTAATGAAAAACTGTTTTTT.

The chain employs TRBV10-3 and TRBJ2-3; 14 bases match TRBD2. Germline values: CDR1 ENHRY, CDR2 SYGVKD. The CDR3 covers 17 residues. V lost 5 bases and J lost 0; bases outside the gene matches: 4. This CDR3 is CAISRLAGGFSTDTQYF. DNA of the CDR3: TGTGCCATCAGTCGACTAGCGGGAGGGTTTAGCACAGATACGCAGTATTTT.

This sequence joins TRBV7-3 and TRBJ2-2, with 8 bases aligning to TRBD1. The germline gives CDR1 SGHTA, CDR2 FQGTGA. This CDR3 has 15 amino acids. Germline trimming cut 6 bases from V and 1 base from J; bases unmatched to any gene: 4. CDR3 sequence (DNA): TGTGCCAGCAGTCGAGGGACAGGGAACACCGGGGAGCTGTTTTTT. Translation: CASSRGTGNTGELFF.